This T cell receptor beta chain was sequenced during a study of TIL therapy for anti-PD-1-resistant metastatic lung cancer. Time point defined: pre-treatment sample, taken before nivolumab and TIL therapy. Sequencing used immunoSEQ v3. Profiling relied on immunoSEQ multiplex PCR, and the TCRdb table lists in-frame clones only, not all of them. The repertoire includes more than 45,000 clones, 73% of them detected once, and 1.5% to 2% sits in the top ten. This CDR3 has 14 amino acids. V lost 9 bases to trimming and J lost 2 bases; unmatched junction nucleotides: 6. The germline V gene encodes CDR1 LNHDA and CDR2 SQIVND (reference sequence).

The sequence came from a person between 25 and 80 years old with non-small cell lung cancer. V usage is TRBV19 and J usage is TRBJ2-1; the match to TRBD2 covers 8 bases. The specimen was blood, collected at baseline. The CDR3 loop reads CARISGTTYNEQFF. CDR3 DNA sequence: TGTGCCAGGATTAGCGGGACGACCTACAATGAGCAGTTCTTC.